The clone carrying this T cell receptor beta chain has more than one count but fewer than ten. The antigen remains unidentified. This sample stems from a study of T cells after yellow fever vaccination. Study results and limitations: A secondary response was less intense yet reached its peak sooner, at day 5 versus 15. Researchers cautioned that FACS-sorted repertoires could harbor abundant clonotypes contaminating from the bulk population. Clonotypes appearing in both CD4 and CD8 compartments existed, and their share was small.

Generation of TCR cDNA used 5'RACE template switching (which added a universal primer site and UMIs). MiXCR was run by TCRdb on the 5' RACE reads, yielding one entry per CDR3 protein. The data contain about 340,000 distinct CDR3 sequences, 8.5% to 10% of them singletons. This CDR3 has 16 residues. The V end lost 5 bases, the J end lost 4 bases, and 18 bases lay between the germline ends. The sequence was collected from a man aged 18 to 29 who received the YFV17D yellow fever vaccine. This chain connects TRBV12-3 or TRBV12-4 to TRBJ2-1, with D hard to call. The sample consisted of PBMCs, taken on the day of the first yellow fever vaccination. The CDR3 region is CASSPTTASGYNEQFF. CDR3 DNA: TGTGCCAGCAGTCCCACCACTGCCTCAGGATACAATGAGCAGTTCTTC.